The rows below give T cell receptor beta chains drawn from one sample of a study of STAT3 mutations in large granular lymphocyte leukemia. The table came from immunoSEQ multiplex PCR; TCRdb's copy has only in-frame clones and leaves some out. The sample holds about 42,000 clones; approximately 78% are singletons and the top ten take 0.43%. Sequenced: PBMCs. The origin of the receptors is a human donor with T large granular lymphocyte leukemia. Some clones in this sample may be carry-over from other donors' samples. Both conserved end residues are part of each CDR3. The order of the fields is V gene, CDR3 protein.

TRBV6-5,CASSYSSLASSYEQYF
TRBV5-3,CARSLQGSYGYTF
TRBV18,CASSPPNGGPTDTQYF
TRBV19,CASSGQGNSPLHF
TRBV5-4,CASSLDGPSYEQYF
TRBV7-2,CASSQTGYEAFF
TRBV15,CATSRATGKGETQYF
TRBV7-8,CASSLGQADGTQYF
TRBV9,CASSGKGSNNSPLHF
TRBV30,CAWFKQGRTAGELFF
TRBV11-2,CASSPGAEVGNTIYF
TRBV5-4,CASTWDSGDYNEQFF
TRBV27,CATRHMTSTDTQYF
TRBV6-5,CASNKGSGANVLTF
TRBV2,CASNPDSYNSPLHF
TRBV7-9,CASSLGSAEAFF
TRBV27,CASSLGQGGNEQYF
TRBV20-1,CSASGTEAFF
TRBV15,CATSVAGTLAKNIQYF
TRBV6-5,CASTKGPSEQYF
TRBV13,CASSLRESGANVLTF
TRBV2,CASSIEGWNEQFF
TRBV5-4,CATQAQGNFGYTF
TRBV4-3,CASSQDRTGNPINGYTF
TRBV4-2,CASSSGGPSTDTQYF
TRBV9,CASSGRDRNSPLHF
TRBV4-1,CASSQVERNPPYGNTIYF
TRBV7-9,CASSSDRGSYEQYF
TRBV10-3,CAITRAVNYGYTF
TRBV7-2,CASSPGGQAGYTF
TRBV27,CASSLRGGSYNEQFF
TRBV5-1,CASRISSYNSPLHF
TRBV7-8,CASSLEVWQPQHF
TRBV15,CATSRGDQETQYF
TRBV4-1,CASSQEGGFAKGYTF
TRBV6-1,CASRRILQGPDTQYF
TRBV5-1,CASSIQGAPGGYEQYF
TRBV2,CASRVNRRDSNQPQHF
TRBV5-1,CASSLGAVNSPLHF
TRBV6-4,CASKQNANTGELFF
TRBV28,CASSSTGTANTEAFF
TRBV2,CASSDVGGPETQYF